These 21 T cell receptor beta chains originate from one sample sequenced in a study of T cells after somatic rescue of genetic block. Clones were sequenced by immunoSEQ multiplex PCR, and TCRdb holds only the in-frame ones, with some missing. The table lists 15,000 or so clones, 65% to 75% of them singletons. Material: peripheral blood mononuclear cells (PBMCs). The receptors here all came from a boy between 10 and 17 years old.

The chain is built from TRBV7-9 and TRBJ2-7; D unclear. The CDR3 runs 15 residues. Germline assignment: CDR1 SEHNR and CDR2 FQNEAQ (reference sequence). Trimming stripped 1 base from V and 3 bases from J, with 13 bases between. CDR3 in DNA: TGTGCCAGCAGCTTAGTCCTCGGAAGGGTCTACGAGCAGTACTTC. Translation gives CASSLVLGRVYEQYF.

This clone was counted only a few times. The J gene is TRBJ2-2, the V gene TRBV7-9; D gene uncertain. CDR1 and CDR2 from the germline V gene are SEHNR and FQNEAQ (reference sequence). Between the trimmed V and J ends, which lost 1 base and 4 bases, there was a span of 7 bases. The CDR3 sequence is 14 residues long. The chain's CDR3 is CASSLERPTGELFF. DNA for the CDR3: TGTGCCAGCAGCTTAGAAAGGCCCACCGGGGAGCTGTTTTTT. The full variable domain, rest sourced from reference TRBV7-9 and TRBJ2-2, is DTGVSQNPRHKITKRGQNVTFRCDPISEHNRLYWYRQTLGQGPEFLTYFQNEAQLEKSRLLSDRFSAERPKGSFSTLEIQRTEQGDSAMYLCASSLERPTGELFFGEGSRLTVL.

This clone was found a few times. This chain connects TRBV5-1 to TRBJ1-2; weak D call: TRBD1 (6 bases). Per the germline V gene, CDR1 is SGHRS and CDR2 is YFSETQ. The V gene lost 3 bases and the J gene lost 2 bases, with 11 bases spanning the gap. The CDR3 is made up of 14 amino acids. The CDR3 DNA reads as TGCGCCAGCAGCTCCCCGACAGGAAACTATGGCTACACCTTC. Its translation is CASSSPTGNYGYTF.

The chain is built from TRBV18 and TRBJ2-4; TRBD2 agrees at 7 bases. CDR3 length equals 17 residues. Germline CDR1 reads KGHSH; CDR2 reads LQKENI. The trim removed 0 bases at V and 2 bases at J, leaving 7 bases unmatched. The DNA of the CDR3 is TGTGCCAGCTCACCACCTAGCGGGTCCTGGTCCAAAAACATTCAGTACTTC. Its translation: CASSPPSGSWSKNIQYF.

This clone was seen once. The CDR3 DNA follows: TGTGCCAGCAGTTTTCTGGGTACTGAAGCTTTCTTT. This gives the protein CASSFLGTEAFF. The chain is built from TRBV28 and TRBJ1-1; D not certain. Germline-derived CDR1 and CDR2 are MDHEN and SYDVKM. V was cut by 3 bases and J by 5 bases, with 7 bases left in between. The CDR3 contains 12 residues.

CDR3 amino acids: CASSEWAAGGYTF. The CDR3 DNA sequence: TGTGCCAGCAGTGAATGGGCGGCTGGTGGCTACACCTTC. This rearrangement joins TRBV6-1 to TRBJ1-2; D not resolved. The V gene lost 2 bases and the J gene lost 7 bases, with 11 bases spanning the gap. CDR3 length: 13 residues. The germline V gene encodes CDR1 MNHNS and CDR2 SASEGT.

The CDR3 nucleotides read TGTGCCAGTAGTTTGACTAGCGGGGTATACGAGCAGTACTTC. This gives the protein CASSLTSGVYEQYF. The chain couples TRBV19 to TRBJ2-7; 11 nucleotides align to TRBD2. V trimming: 5 bases; J trimming: 4 bases; junction bases outside the gene matches: 4. The CDR3 covers 14 residues. Per the germline V gene, CDR1 is LNHDA and CDR2 is SQIVND (reference sequence).

The table lists this clone with a few counts. The chain joins TRBV4-1 to TRBJ1-2; D ambiguous. CDR3 length: 13 amino acids. Between the trimmed V and J ends, which lost 6 bases and 0 bases, there was a span of 8 bases. Germline V CDR1 and CDR2: MGHRA, YSYEKL. The CDR3 DNA reads TGCGCCAGCAGGCGGGGAGCTAACTATGGCTACACCTTC. It specifies CASRRGANYGYTF.

The J gene is TRBJ2-3, the V gene TRBV28, with a tentative D call TRBD2 (6 bases). The V end was cut by 6 bases, the J end by 8 bases, with 12 bases between. The CDR3 is 12 residues long. CDR1 is MDHEN, CDR2 SYDVKM, per germline. CDR3 residues: CASRARRGTQYF. The CDR3 DNA sequence: TGTGCCAGCAGAGCCCGGCGGGGTACGCAGTATTTT. Filled out from reference TRBV28 and TRBJ2-3, the complete variable domain reads DVKVTQSSRYLVKRTGEKVFLECVQDMDHENMFWYRQDPGLGLRLIYFSYDVKMKEKGDIPEGYSVSREKKERFSLILESASTNQTSMYLCASRARRGTQYFGPGTRLTVL.

V is TRBV6-1 and J is TRBJ1-1, with no clear D. The germline CDR1 and CDR2 sequences are MNHNS and SASEGT. With 6 bases removed from V and 1 base from J, the gap between germline ends came to 6 bases. The CDR3 runs 12 residues. CDR3 loop: CASRAQNTEAFF. The CDR3 bases are TGTGCCAGCAGGGCCCAGAACACTGAAGCTTTCTTT.

The V and J genes are TRBV2 and TRBJ2-2; 7 nucleotides align to TRBD2. The germline V gene encodes CDR1 SNHLY and CDR2 FYNNEI. V gave up 4 bases and J gave up 2 bases; unmatched junction bases: 4. The CDR3 covers 15 residues. CDR3 protein: CASSASGVNTGELFF. CDR3 nucleotides: TGTGCCAGCAGTGCTAGCGGAGTCAACACCGGGGAGCTGTTTTTT.

The chain is built from TRBV10-3 and TRBJ2-7; 10 nucleotides agree with TRBD1. V lost 3 bases, J lost 1 base, and 6 bases stayed unmatched. The germline CDR1 and CDR2 sequences are ENHRY and SYGVKD. CDR3 length: 16 amino acids. The CDR3, as DNA: TGTGCCATCAGTGACCCGGGACAGGGGCTTTCCTACGAGCAGTACTTC. Protein sequence: CAISDPGQGLSYEQYF.

The genes are TRBV19 and TRBJ1-2; D is unresolved. This CDR3 spans 16 amino acids. Trimming pared 5 bases from V and 8 bases from J, leaving 24 bases between. Germline CDR1 LNHDA, CDR2 SQIVND (reference sequence). The CDR3 DNA sequence: TGTGCCAGTAGTCGCGCCCGGGCCTCCGAACCTGGAGGCTACACCTTC. Protein: CASSRARASEPGGYTF. The full variable domain, in which reference TRBV19 and TRBJ1-2 provide the parts outside the CDR3, is DGGITQSPKYLFRKEGQNVTLSCEQNLNHDAMYWYRQDPGQGLRLIYYSQIVNDFQKGDIAEGYSVSREKKESFPLTVTSAQKNPTAFYLCASSRARASEPGGYTFGSGTRLTVV.

The rearrangement uses TRBV30 and TRBJ2-7; 7 bases are shared with TRBD1. CDR3 size: 13 residues. Germline values: CDR1 GTSNPN, CDR2 SVGIG (reference sequence). The J segment lost 6 bases and the V segment lost 0 bases, leaving 5 bases of the junction unmatched. The DNA of the CDR3 is TGTGCCTGGAGTGTAACAGGGGTCCGCGAGCAGTACTTC. This encodes CAWSVTGVREQYF.

The chain couples TRBV6-5 to TRBJ1-4; D is uncertain. The CDR3 is 12 amino acids. The germline V and J ends were trimmed by 6 bases and 8 bases, with 10 bases remaining between them. The germline V gene has CDR1 MNHEY and CDR2 SVGAGI. The CDR3, as DNA: TGTGCCAGCAGCCTAGCTACAGAAAAACTGTTTTTT. It codes for CASSLATEKLFF.

The chain employs TRBV7-2 and TRBJ2-2; the D gene is possibly TRBD1 (5 bases). Per germline, CDR1 SGHTA and CDR2 FQGNSA. CDR3 length: 17 residues. The germline V and J ends were trimmed by 5 bases and 1 base, with 17 bases remaining between them. CDR3 nucleotides: TGTGCCAGCAGCCTGGCAGGGATCGGTATGAACACCGGGGAGCTGTTTTTT. Protein product: CASSLAGIGMNTGELFF. Drawing the rest from reference TRBV7-2 and TRBJ2-2, the complete variable domain is GAGVSQSPSNKVTEKGKDVELRCDPISGHTALYWYRQSLGQGLEFLIYFQGNSAPDKSGLPSDRFSAERTGGSVSTLTIQRTQQEDSAVYLCASSLAGIGMNTGELFFGEGSRLTVL.

The V and J genes are TRBV7-3 and TRBJ2-7, with 8 nucleotides matching TRBD2. CDR1 and CDR2 (germline): SGHTA, FQGTGA. J lost 12 bases, V lost 2 bases, and 15 bases had no gene match. The CDR3 has 15 residues. In nucleotides, the CDR3 is TGTGCCAGCAGCTTAGACCCGGGACTAGTAAAGGAGTGGTACTTC. The encoded protein is CASSLDPGLVKEWYF.

The V call is TRBV5-1, the J call TRBJ2-5; D is unclear. Germline-derived CDR1 and CDR2 are SGHRS and YFSETQ. Trimming left V 3 bases short and J 5 bases short, with 14 bases between. The CDR3 extends over 14 amino acids. The CDR3 coding sequence is TGCGCCAGCAGCTGGTTCCCGGTGTCGGAGACCCAGTACTTC. Its protein product is CASSWFPVSETQYF. The full variable domain, in which reference TRBV5-1 and TRBJ2-5 provide the parts outside the CDR3, is KAGVTQTPRYLIKTRGQQVTLSCSPISGHRSVSWYQQTPGQGLQFLFEYFSETQRNKGNFPGRFSGRQFSNSRSEMNVSTLELGDSALYLCASSWFPVSETQYFGPGTRLLVL.

This clone is categorized as medium-sized. J is TRBJ2-3 and V is TRBV7-2; D gene uncertain. Trimming removed 2 bases from V and 10 bases from J, with 7 bases in between. CDR1 and CDR2 (germline): SGHTA, FQGNSA. The CDR3 totals 11 residues. As DNA, the CDR3 is TGTGCCAGCAGCTTACAAGGAGCGCAGTATTTT. Translating it yields CASSLQGAQYF.

V is TRBV4-1 and J is TRBJ2-3; D remains ambiguous. Per the germline V gene, CDR1 is MGHRA and CDR2 is YSYEKL. Trimming left V 1 base short and J 7 bases short, with 3 bases between. The CDR3 has 11 residues. CDR3 coding DNA: TGCGCCAGCAGCCAAGGGTATACGCAGTATTTT. Amino acids: CASSQGYTQYF.

By share, this clone ranks as medium-sized. This sequence joins TRBV18 and TRBJ2-7; possibly TRBD1 or TRBD2 for D (6 bases each). Germline CDR1 and CDR2: KGHSH and LQKENI. This CDR3 is 15 amino acids long. Between the trimmed V and J ends, which lost 5 bases and 2 bases, there was a span of 16 bases. The CDR3 is CASSSEGGRTYEQYF. DNA for the CDR3: TGTGCCAGCTCATCAGAGGGGGGTCGCACCTACGAGCAGTACTTC.